Following are 8 T cell receptor beta chains from one sample sequenced in a study of CD8 T cells in Susac syndrome. The RNA, roughly 0.5 to 1 ug, was put through reverse transcription using random hexamers. TCRdb recomputed calls from the immunoSEQ multiplex PCR reads with MiXCR, one row per CDR3 protein. Among about 100,000 distinct CDR3 sequences listed, about 95% were seen once. Specimen: CD8+ T cells from PBMCs. These receptors were collected from a human donor with Susac syndrome.

The rearrangement uses TRBV20-1 and TRBJ1-2; 7 nucleotides line up with TRBD1. Losses at the gene ends were 3 bases for V and 4 bases for J; bases not matched to a gene: 5. Germline CDR1 and CDR2: DFQATT and SNEGSKA (reference sequence). This CDR3 contains 13 residues. This CDR3 reads CSASRDSAYGYTF. The CDR3, as DNA: TGCAGTGCTAGCCGGGACAGCGCCTATGGCTACACCTTC.

This clonotype occurred once. CDR3 coding DNA: TGTGCCAGCAGAGTCCAGGGGGTAGGTGGCTACACCTTC. Its protein is CASRVQGVGGYTF. The chain employs TRBV6-5 and TRBJ1-2, with 7 bases aligning to TRBD1. V trimming: 6 bases; J trimming: 7 bases; junction bases outside the gene matches: 8. Germline values: CDR1 MNHEY, CDR2 SVGAGI. CDR3 length equals 13 residues.

The gene calls are TRBV27 and TRBJ1-2, with a weak D call TRBD1 (6 bases). CDR3 size: 15 residues. Germline V lookup: CDR1 MNHEY, CDR2 SMNVEV (reference sequence). Trimming pared 0 bases from V and 8 bases from J, leaving 16 bases between. The CDR3 coding sequence is TGTGCCAGCAGTTTATCCCCGGACAGACTGTGGGGCTACACCTTC. It translates to CASSLSPDRLWGYTF.

This chain links TRBV3-1 with TRBJ2-7; the D gene is possibly TRBD2 (6 bases). The CDR3 length is 14 residues. Looked up from germline, CDR1 is LGHDT and CDR2 is YNNKEL (reference sequence). Between the trimmed V and J ends, which lost 4 bases and 2 bases, there was a span of 12 bases. The CDR3 bases are TGTGCCAGCAGCCGGGACTCCAGCCCCTACGAGCAGTACTTC. It encodes CASSRDSSPYEQYF.

The rearrangement uses TRBV3-1 and TRBJ2-7, with D perhaps TRBD1 (5 bases). Germline-derived CDR1 and CDR2 are LGHDT and YNNKEL (reference sequence). The germline V and J ends were trimmed by 4 bases and 9 bases, with 13 bases remaining between them. The CDR3 totals 12 residues. The CDR3 region is CASSPGQTWQYF. The CDR3 DNA follows: TGTGCCAGCAGCCCAGGGCAAACTTGGCAGTACTTC.

This clonotype was found once. V usage is TRBV4-1 and J usage is TRBJ1-4, with unresolved D. CDR3 length: 17 amino acids. The V end was cut by 4 bases, the J end by 4 bases, with 19 bases between. Germline CDR1 reads MGHRA; CDR2 reads YSYEKL. The CDR3 coding sequence is TGCGCCAGCAGCCCCATACTTGCCGGACGGCTTAATGAAAAACTGTTTTTT. Translated: CASSPILAGRLNEKLFF.

The chain joins TRBV19 to TRBJ2-1, with D maybe TRBD1 (6 bases). Per germline, CDR1 LNHDA and CDR2 SQIVND (reference sequence). Trimming stripped 3 bases from V and 8 bases from J, with 11 bases between. The CDR3 totals 13 residues. The CDR3 sequence is CASSMLQGDEQFF. The DNA for the CDR3 is TGTGCCAGTAGTATGTTACAGGGTGATGAGCAGTTCTTC.

Only one count was recorded for this clonotype. The V and J genes are TRBV10-3 and TRBJ2-1, with D maybe TRBD2 (5 bases). The CDR3 extends over 13 amino acids. Trimming left V 3 bases short and J 5 bases short, with 8 bases between. The germline CDR1 and CDR2 sequences are ENHRY and SYGVKD. Here the CDR3 reads CAISEMEDNEQFF. The CDR3 DNA sequence: TGTGCCATCAGTGAAATGGAGGACAATGAGCAGTTCTTC.